The TCR beta chain under discussion was sequenced for a study of T cells in Graves' hyperthyroidism and ophthalmopathy. This clonotype came up many times. Germline V CDR1 and CDR2: DFQATT, SNEGSKA (reference sequence). Trimming took 3 bases from V and 3 from J, leaving 18 bases between them. The CDR3 length is 16 residues. The CDR3 regions of TCR beta were amplified from RNA transcripts. Primed by the HTBI set, a first-round RT-PCR was run on the TCR CDR3. One entry per CDR3 protein results from TCRdb running MiXCR on the multiplex PCR reads. Counted here are around 600,000 distinct CDR3 sequences, roughly 15% occurring once; the ten biggest clones make up roughly an eighth.

The TCR sequence derives from a woman in her fifties or sixties with Graves' ophthalmopathy. The sequenced sample was blood. The rearrangement uses TRBV20-1 and TRBJ2-1; TRBD1 might be the D (5 bases). Here the CDR3 DNA reads TGCAGTGCTAGCCACCTTTTAGCAGGGAACTACAATGAGCAGTTCTTC. This sequence encodes CSASHLLAGNYNEQFF.